These T cell receptor beta chains were read from a single sample in a study of CD8 T cells in ankylosing spondylitis. TCRdb re-analysed the 5' RACE reads in MiXCR, keeping a single row per CDR3 protein. Of over 700,000 distinct CDR3 sequences listed, around 20% are singletons. Sequencing was performed on blood, either unsorted or a sorted T cell fraction (not recorded which). The receptors here all came from a male donor with ankylosing spondylitis. The CDR3 runs from the conserved cysteine through the conserved F or W. The listing skips clone size in some rows; elsewhere it reads once, few, many or a size class.

>TRBV7-9|.|TRBJ1-1
CASSPRRQMNTEAFF
>TRBV18|.|TRBJ2-7
CASSPRARGGEQYF
>TRBV10-3|.|TRBJ2-7
CAISGSGYEQYF
>TRBV27|few|TRBJ2-7
CASSSTPPTARGGSEQYF
>TRBV9|.|TRBJ2-1
CASSVDWGFYNEQFF
>TRBV15|.|TRBJ2-7
CAADWTGVYEQYF
>TRBV20-1|few|TRBJ2-2
CSANRNTGELFF
>TRBV4-1|.|TRBJ1-1
CASSRTVVNTEAFF
>TRBV29-1|.|TRBJ2-3
CSHLTSGRTDTQYF
>TRBV4-3|few|TRBJ2-1
CASSQVGWNNEQFF
>TRBV27|few|TRBJ2-1
CASSPLAAIYNEQFF
>TRBV5-1|few|TRBJ1-1
CASSGDSGMNTEAFF
>TRBV6-1|.|TRBJ2-7
CASSPKSGRDYEQYF
>TRBV20-1|few|TRBJ2-3
CSIDSRTDTQYF
>TRBV19|few|TRBJ2-7
CASSIGAVGQGPYEQYF
>TRBV7-3|.|TRBJ1-4
CATWTVELFF